Described below is a single T cell receptor (beta chain) sequence and its context. Its specificity is not known. This entry belongs to a study of T cells in Graves' hyperthyroidism and ophthalmopathy. Broader study findings: Blood also showed most of the thyroid clonotypes that were expanded above 0.001. Ophthalmopathy was told apart from stable hyperthyroidism by a 13 V-J model.

Amplification yielded TCR beta CDR3 regions, with RNA transcripts as the source. The primer set for the first-round RT-PCR of the TCR CDR3 was HTBI. TCRdb redid the calling of the multiplex PCR reads with MiXCR, one entry per CDR3 protein. Here the sample spans roughly 290,000 distinct CDR3 sequences, approximately 15% being singletons. Sequenced sample: blood. The receptor's source is a woman in her fifties or sixties with Graves' ophthalmopathy.

The CDR3 region is CAISGFLRDRGNSPLHF. CDR3 in DNA: TGTGCCATCAGTGGATTCTTAAGGGACAGGGGGAATTCACCCCTCCACTTT. V is TRBV10-3 and J is TRBJ1-6; the match to TRBD1 covers 11 bases. Germline lookup yields CDR1 ENHRY and CDR2 SYGVKD. The V segment lost 4 bases and the J segment 7 bases; nucleotides outside the gene matches: 9. This CDR3 is built from 17 residues.